This T cell receptor beta chain stems from a study of cytomegalovirus exposure and HLA in healthy donors. Study at large: It was reported in a later analysis that the roughly 120 validation repertoires used the same platform as the roughly 670 first-cohort repertoires. Study-level results: Reports credit the classifier with highly specific, highly sensitive diagnosis of cytomegalovirus status. For most TCR sequences rarity was the rule, although some public TCRs occurred in many donors.

Germline assignment: CDR1 WSHSY and CDR2 SAAADI. This CDR3 has 16 amino acids. J gave up 8 bases and V 1 base, and 11 bases lay outside the gene matches. Of note for this clone: Its antigen remains unidentified.

The protocol was immunoSEQ multiplex PCR, while the TCRdb copy is restricted to in-frame clones and leaves out a portion. The repertoire consists of some 200,000 clones, with approximately 83% occurring once and the leading ten covering about 2.8%. The sequence came from a woman younger than 35 in good health and CMV-seropositive. Sequencing was carried out using PBMCs. This chain links TRBV10-2 with TRBJ1-3; 7 nucleotides line up with TRBD1. The CDR3 DNA follows: TGCGCCAGCAGTGAGTGGTCGACAGGGAAGACGGACACCATATATTTT. It codes for CASSEWSTGKTDTIYF.